The 10 T cell receptor beta chains given below trace back to one sample, sequenced in a study of blood T cell repertoires in COVID-19 (dated by TCRdb to about 2020). Libraries were built with the immunoSEQ multiplex PCR assay. In its TCRdb copy, this immuneACCESS table keeps in-frame sequences only and misses some clones. Where compared with another copy, unresolved V genes explain less than half of these, and the others have no known cause. This sample comprises about 200,000 clones, roughly 86% of them detected only once. The top ten clones comprise approximately 2.9% of the sample. The source material was peripheral blood. The source is a man aged 60 to 69 with acute or convalescent COVID-19.

In its sample, this clone was seen once. The CDR3 region is CASSILGTGSNSPLHF. CDR3 DNA sequence: TGTGCCAGTAGTATCCTCGGGACAGGGTCTAATTCACCCCTCCACTTT. This chain joins TRBV19 and TRBJ1-6, with 9 bases fitting TRBD1. The CDR3 runs 16 residues. Trimming at V came to 3 bases and at J to 6 bases, leaving 6 bases not matched to a gene. Per germline, CDR1 LNHDA and CDR2 SQIVND (reference sequence).

The V gene is TRBV6-4, the J gene TRBJ2-3, with 10 bases lining up with TRBD2. This CDR3 has 15 amino acids. J was trimmed by 4 bases and V by 3 bases; bases with no gene match: 4. Germline V lookup: CDR1 MRHNA, CDR2 SNTAGT. The CDR3 reads CASSDISGGADTQYF. Written as DNA, the CDR3 is TGTGCCAGCAGTGATATCAGCGGGGGGGCAGATACGCAGTATTTT.

The chain joins TRBV5-6 to TRBJ1-5, with 7 positions matching TRBD1. Unmatched junction bases numbered 8, after V lost 1 base and J lost 7 bases. CDR3 length: 15 amino acids. Germline V gene data show CDR1 as SGHDT and CDR2 as YYEEEE. CDR3 protein: CASSLKPQGYQPQHF. CDR3 coding DNA: TGTGCCAGCAGCTTGAAACCACAGGGGTACCAGCCCCAGCATTTT.

V and J are TRBV5-5 and TRBJ1-5; 7 nucleotides agree with TRBD1. The J segment lost 3 bases and the V segment lost 0 bases, leaving 3 bases of the junction unmatched. The CDR3 is 15 amino acids. Germline V gene lookup returns CDR1 SGHKS and CDR2 YYEKEE (reference sequence). The CDR3 spells CASSLVGGVNQPQHF. The CDR3 DNA reads TGTGCCAGCAGCTTGGTAGGGGGCGTCAATCAGCCCCAGCATTTT.

The chain couples TRBV20-1 to TRBJ2-1, with TRBD2 matching 10 bases. Looked up from germline, CDR1 is DFQATT and CDR2 is SNEGSKA (reference sequence). Germline trimming cut 3 bases from V and 2 bases from J; bases unmatched to any gene: 10. The CDR3 consists of 17 residues. As DNA, the CDR3 is TGCAGTGCTAGTGGGGCTAGCGGGGGCGTTACCTACAATGAGCAGTTCTTC. Encoded protein: CSASGASGGVTYNEQFF.

This rearrangement joins TRBV2 to TRBJ1-1; 8 bases map to TRBD1. The CDR3 runs to 15 residues. The V segment lost 6 bases and the J segment 0 bases; nucleotides outside the gene matches: 6. Germline-derived CDR1 and CDR2 are SNHLY and FYNNEI. CDR3 loop: CASRATGALNTEAFF. The DNA for the CDR3 is TGTGCCAGCAGGGCGACAGGGGCACTGAACACTGAAGCTTTCTTT.

This clone appeared once. The chain joins TRBV11-2 to TRBJ2-5; D perhaps matches TRBD2 (7 bases). Trimming took 4 bases from V and 2 from J, leaving 17 bases between them. Germline V gene lookup returns CDR1 SGHAT and CDR2 FQNNGV. CDR3 size: 16 residues. DNA for the CDR3: TGTGCCAGCAGCTGGTCCACGAGGGGGGGACAAGAGACCCAGTACTTC. Translated, it gives CASSWSTRGGQETQYF.

The chain employs TRBV7-9 and TRBJ2-7, with D possibly TRBD1 on 6 matching bases. V lost 8 bases to trimming and J lost 4 bases, with 18 bases between them. The CDR3 covers 14 residues. Germline V CDR1 and CDR2: SEHNR, FQNEAQ (reference sequence). The chain's CDR3 is CASGSPQDSYEQYF. The CDR3 nucleotides are TGTGCCAGCGGATCACCCCAGGACAGTTACGAGCAGTACTTC.

The chain combines TRBV5-1 with TRBJ2-1; D is possibly TRBD1 (5 bases). Germline loops: CDR1 SGHRS, CDR2 YFSETQ. V lost 10 bases and J lost 2, with 16 bases in between. The length of the CDR3 is 14 residues. The CDR3 here is CAPWGQWAYNEQFF. DNA of the CDR3: TGCGCCCCCTGGGGCCAGTGGGCCTACAATGAGCAGTTCTTC. The whole variable domain, filled in from reference TRBV5-1 and TRBJ2-1, reads KAGVTQTPRYLIKTRGQQVTLSCSPISGHRSVSWYQQTPGQGLQFLFEYFSETQRNKGNFPGRFSGRQFSNSRSEMNVSTLELGDSALYLCAPWGQWAYNEQFFGPGTRLTVL.

J is TRBJ1-1 and V is TRBV5-5, with D perhaps TRBD1 (6 bases). CDR3 length: 17 amino acids. CDR1 and CDR2 from the germline V gene are SGHKS and YYEKEE (reference sequence). The V gene lost 4 bases and the J gene lost 2 bases, with 21 bases spanning the gap. The CDR3 loop reads CASSPSRTAYFNTEAFF. The CDR3 nucleotides are TGTGCCAGCAGCCCGAGTCGGACAGCCTATTTTAACACTGAAGCTTTCTTT. The full variable domain, rest sourced from reference TRBV5-5 and TRBJ1-1, is DAGVTQSPTHLIKTRGQQVTLRCSPISGHKSVSWYQQVLGQGPQFIFQYYEKEERGRGNFPDRFSARQFPNYSSELNVNALLLGDSALYLCASSPSRTAYFNTEAFFGQGTRLTVV.